This T cell receptor (beta chain) was sequenced for a study of tumor and adjacent non-tumor tissue in lung cancer. Concerning this clonotype itself: Likely a read error: the CDR3 ends without its conserved phenylalanine or tryptophan. The DNA is left out, because the CDR3 cannot be placed on it with certainty; the CDR3 is given as TCRdb lists it.

TCRbeta libraries were built with three rounds of nested PCR, modified from ARM-PCR. From the multiplex PCR reads, TCRdb called clonotypes with MiXCR, one entry per CDR3 protein. The sample shows 90,000 to 110,000 distinct CDR3 sequences, roughly 80% of them seen only once. This sample's RNA came from whole unsorted tissue. Per germline, CDR1 LGHNA and CDR2 YSLEER. The CDR3 length equals 15 residues, ends included. The TCR originated in an older woman with non-small cell lung cancer. The sample taken for sequencing was lung tumor tissue. The genes are TRBV4-3 and TRBJ2-5; the DNA was not compared with TRBD1, the D call given in the table. This CDR3 is CASSRHRDPQETQYL.